The 9 T cell receptor beta chains listed next were all sequenced from one sample in a study of cytomegalovirus exposure and HLA in healthy donors. Here immunoSEQ multiplex PCR was the method, and the copy in TCRdb shows in-frame clones only, minus some. The table shows about 360,000 clones, with around 86% occurring only once. Sequenced material: PBMCs. The receptors were sampled from a young woman in good health and CMV-seronegative.

This chain uses TRBV2 with TRBJ1-5; D possibly corresponds to TRBD1 (6 bases). Trimming took off 8 bases at V and 6 bases at J, with 14 bases between the two ends. The CDR3 is 13 residues long. Germline V gene lookup returns CDR1 SNHLY and CDR2 FYNNEI. CDR3 nucleotides: TGTGCCAGCTGGGGGCTAGTCGGTCAGCCCCAGCATTTT. Protein: CASWGLVGQPQHF.

The chain uses TRBV5-1 and TRBJ1-6; TRBD1 is a possible D gene (6 bases). The V and J ends lost 1 base and 10 bases respectively, with 15 bases between them. CDR3 length: 15 amino acids. Germline V gives CDR1 SGHRS, CDR2 YFSETQ. CDR3 region: CASSLLGQGTSPLHF. DNA of the CDR3: TGCGCCAGCAGCTTGTTAGGCCAGGGGACCTCACCCCTCCACTTT.

In its sample, this clone was seen once. The V gene is TRBV9, the J gene TRBJ2-1; 8 bases are shared with TRBD2. Germline trimming cut 4 bases from V and 5 bases from J; bases unmatched to any gene: 11. CDR1 and CDR2 from the germline V gene are SGDLS and YYNGEE. The CDR3 runs 16 residues. In DNA form, the CDR3 reads TGTGCCAGCAGCCACCCGGGACTAGGTTGGCACAATGAGCAGTTCTTC. Translating gives CASSHPGLGWHNEQFF.

The chain couples TRBV5-4 to TRBJ2-5; TRBD2 matches 10 bases. This CDR3 has 18 residues. Per germline, CDR1 SGHNT and CDR2 YYREEE (reference sequence). V lost 0 bases, J lost 2 bases, and 10 bases stayed unmatched. CDR3: CASSLVTSGLAKQETQYF. In DNA, the CDR3 is TGTGCCAGCAGCTTGGTCACGTCGGGACTAGCGAAACAAGAGACCCAGTACTTC.

V usage is TRBV2 and J usage is TRBJ1-2, with unresolved D. The V end lost 3 bases, the J end lost 4 bases, and 9 bases lay between the germline ends. In germline, CDR1 is SNHLY, CDR2 FYNNEI. The CDR3 has 13 residues. The DNA for the CDR3 is TGTGCCAGCAGTGATAGGCAGGTCTATGGCTACACCTTC. This codes for CASSDRQVYGYTF.

V usage is TRBV5-1 and J usage is TRBJ1-1; TRBD1 matches at 12 bases. The CDR3 length is 20 residues. Unmatched junction bases numbered 15, after V lost 3 bases and J lost 0 bases. Germline CDR1 and CDR2: SGHRS and YFSETQ. CDR3 DNA sequence: TGCGCCAGCAGCTCCCCCCGGGACAGGGGGCTGCGGGGACTGAACACTGAAGCTTTCTTT. It yields the protein CASSSPRDRGLRGLNTEAFF.

The genes are TRBV9 and TRBJ2-7; D might be TRBD1 (6 bases). CDR1 is SGDLS and CDR2 is YYNGEE in the germline V gene. The V gene lost 3 bases and the J gene lost 3 bases, with 16 bases spanning the gap. This CDR3 comprises 15 residues. The CDR3 reads CASSGDGQRGYEQYF. In DNA, the CDR3 is TGTGCCAGCAGCGGAGACGGACAGAGGGGCTACGAGCAGTACTTC. The full variable domain, in which reference TRBV9 and TRBJ2-7 provide the parts outside the CDR3, is DSGVTQTPKHLITATGQRVTLRCSPRSGDLSVYWYQQSLDQGLQFLIQYYNGEERAKGNILERFSAQQFPDLHSELNLSSLELGDSALYFCASSGDGQRGYEQYFGPGTRLTVT.

The V call is TRBV9, the J call TRBJ1-2, with D possibly being TRBD1 (6 bases). V lost 3 bases and J lost 4, with 10 bases in between. The CDR3 is 13 amino acids. Germline assignment: CDR1 SGDLS and CDR2 YYNGEE. This chain's CDR3 is CASSAGQLYGYTF. DNA of the CDR3: TGTGCCAGCAGCGCCGGACAGCTCTATGGCTACACCTTC. Drawing the rest from reference TRBV9 and TRBJ1-2, the complete variable domain is DSGVTQTPKHLITATGQRVTLRCSPRSGDLSVYWYQQSLDQGLQFLIQYYNGEERAKGNILERFSAQQFPDLHSELNLSSLELGDSALYFCASSAGQLYGYTFGSGTRLTVV.

V is TRBV5-4 and J is TRBJ2-5, with 8 bases aligning to TRBD2. The trim removed 0 bases at V and 2 bases at J, leaving 0 bases unmatched. The CDR3 runs to 14 residues. CDR1 is SGHNT, CDR2 YYREEE, per germline (reference sequence). CDR3 amino acids: CASSLGLAQETQYF. Here the CDR3 DNA reads TGTGCCAGCAGCTTGGGACTAGCGCAAGAGACCCAGTACTTC.